The entry below gives a single T cell receptor (beta chain) sequence along with its context. Antigen unknown. V lost 4 bases, J lost 1 base, and 7 bases stayed unmatched. Germline assignment: CDR1 ENHRY and CDR2 SYGVKD. The CDR3 runs 17 residues. The data originate from a study of OX40 agonist ivuxolimab in advanced cancers. Study-wide results and caveats: Near-lowest levels of clonal expansion characterized partial responders at 0.1-3.0 mg/kg. Expanded clones were, on average, more numerous among CD8+ T cells than CD4+.

Clones were read by immunoSEQ multiplex PCR, and TCRdb kept only the in-frame ones, dropping some. In the table there are tens of thousands of clones, approximately 89% of which are singletons. The source of this sequence is an adult with an advanced solid tumor such as melanoma, head and neck, liver or kidney cancer. The chain carries TRBV10-3 and TRBJ2-2, with 9 bases that match TRBD2. Sequencing was performed on CD4+ or CD8+ T cells sorted from blood, taken in a trial of the OX40 agonist ivuxolimab. The CDR3 coding sequence is TGTGCCATCAGTGGGGGTAGCGGGAGCCGGAACACCGGGGAGCTGTTTTTT. As protein: CAISGGSGSRNTGELFF.